The 11 T cell receptor beta chains presented below share a single source sample, sequenced in a study of CD8+CD57+ T cells in acquired aplastic anemia. Genomic DNA acted as the template from which TCR beta VDJ combination and CDR3 sequence profiling were carried out. Each CDR3 protein gets one entry after TCRdb re-called the reads with MiXCR. The sample lists about 160,000 distinct CDR3 sequences, 40% to 55% seen once, with approximately 3% in the top ten. Patients chosen for sequencing had CD8+CD57+ cells that had expanded, as shown by flow cytometry. The material sequenced was sorted CD4+, CD8+, or CD8+CD57+ T cells (not recorded which) from PBMCs. Receptors were obtained from a human donor with aplastic anemia.

This clonotype was found many times. The chain uses TRBV6-1 and TRBJ2-7, with D uncertain. The CDR3 is 14 amino acids. In germline, CDR1 is MNHNS, CDR2 SASEGT. With 3 bases removed from V and 0 bases from J, the gap between germline ends came to 9 bases. The CDR3 nucleotides are TGTGCCAGCAGTGACAGCTGGCCCTCCTACGAGCAGTACTTC. It is translated as CASSDSWPSYEQYF.

The rearrangement joins TRBV6-1 to TRBJ2-3; TRBD2 agrees at 12 bases. Germline loops: CDR1 MNHNS, CDR2 SASEGT. V gave up 4 bases and J gave up 6 bases; unmatched junction bases: 8. This CDR3 comprises 16 residues. This chain's CDR3 is CASSGPGTSGLDTQYF. The DNA for the CDR3 is TGTGCCAGCAGTGGCCCCGGGACTAGCGGGTTGGATACGCAGTATTTT.

There are many counts of this clonotype. The genes are TRBV30 and TRBJ1-1, with no clear D. Per germline, CDR1 GTSNPN and CDR2 SVGIG (reference sequence). V was clipped by 1 base and J by 1 base, with 4 bases between them. The CDR3 consists of 12 residues. CDR3 residues: CAWSERNTEAFF. The CDR3 bases are TGTGCCTGGAGTGAGAGGAACACTGAAGCTTTCTTT.

This clonotype was seen ten or more times. The chain uses TRBV19 and TRBJ1-4; TRBD1 aligns across 8 bases. The CDR3 spans 14 residues. Germline V gives CDR1 LNHDA, CDR2 SQIVND (reference sequence). Trimming took 7 bases from V and 6 from J; bases not matched to a gene: 7. CDR3 coding DNA: TGTGCCAGTAACCTACAGGGGGATCATGAAAAACTGTTTTTT. Translating it yields CASNLQGDHEKLFF. Combining the CDR3 with reference TRBV19 and TRBJ1-4 gives the whole variable domain DGGITQSPKYLFRKEGQNVTLSCEQNLNHDAMYWYRQDPGQGLRLIYYSQIVNDFQKGDIAEGYSVSREKKESFPLTVTSAQKNPTAFYLCASNLQGDHEKLFFGSGTQLSVL.

Many counts were recorded for this clonotype. This sequence joins TRBV9 and TRBJ2-1; TRBD2 agrees at 14 bases. This CDR3 has 15 amino acids. With V trimmed by 5 bases and J by 7 bases, 5 bases remained unmatched. Looked up from germline, CDR1 is SGDLS and CDR2 is YYNGEE. CDR3 coding DNA: TGTGCCAGCAGACCCGGGACTAGCGGGAGTAATGAGCAGTTCTTC. Its protein is CASRPGTSGSNEQFF.

The chain links TRBV7-6 to TRBJ1-6; 10 bases match TRBD1. The CDR3 is made up of 15 amino acids. J lost 12 bases, V lost 1 base, and 6 bases had no gene match. Germline CDR1 reads SGHVS; CDR2 reads FNYEAQ. CDR3 sequence (DNA): TGTGCCAGCAGCTTAGGTGTAGGGACAGGGGAACCCCTCCACTTT. This gives the protein CASSLGVGTGEPLHF.

The V and J genes are TRBV7-9 and TRBJ2-2, with D hard to call. CDR1 is SEHNR and CDR2 is FQNEAQ in the germline V gene (reference sequence). V was clipped by 10 bases and J by 2 bases, with 11 bases between them. This CDR3 region has 13 residues. For the CDR3, the DNA is TGTGCCACCTCGGACGGCAACACCGGGGAGCTGTTTTTT. Amino acids: CATSDGNTGELFF.

The V and J genes are TRBV11-1 and TRBJ2-1; perhaps TRBD2 as D (6 bases). The germline gives CDR1 SGHAT, CDR2 FQDESV (reference sequence). The CDR3 totals 14 residues. V was trimmed by 5 bases and J by 4 bases, leaving 12 bases between them. The CDR3 spells CASSGRDSYNEQFF. The CDR3 DNA reads as TGTGCCAGCAGCGGCCGGGACTCTTACAATGAGCAGTTCTTC.

The chain has TRBV5-1 and TRBJ1-5, with no clear D. This CDR3 is built from 14 residues. Germline V CDR1 and CDR2: SGHRS, YFSETQ. Trimming took off 0 bases at V and 4 bases at J, with 8 bases between the two ends. The CDR3 sequence is CASSLAGQNQPQHF. The CDR3, as DNA: TGCGCCAGCAGCTTGGCCGGGCAGAATCAGCCCCAGCATTTT.

The V call is TRBV7-6, the J call TRBJ1-2; 8 nucleotides align to TRBD1. Germline V lookup: CDR1 SGHVS, CDR2 FNYEAQ. The CDR3 consists of 13 residues. Unmatched junction bases numbered 4, after V lost 2 bases and J lost 8 bases. The CDR3 protein is CASSLQGAGGYTF. The CDR3 region has the DNA TGTGCCAGCAGCTTACAGGGGGCGGGAGGCTACACCTTC.

The chain links TRBV2 to TRBJ1-4; D is unresolved. V was pared by 8 bases and J by 7 bases, with 14 bases between. Germline V gene sequence: CDR1 SNHLY, CDR2 FYNNEI. The CDR3 has 13 residues. The CDR3 region is CASAETGSEKLFF. As DNA, the CDR3 is TGTGCCAGCGCCGAAACCGGGAGTGAAAAACTGTTTTTT.